This T cell receptor beta chain was observed in a study of blood T cells in healthy people across ages. Turning to the study itself: Per two T cells, template switching captured roughly one barcoded beta molecule.

Total RNA was isolated from each sample in quantities of at least 5 micrograms. Next came a second PCR, run for 7 to 11 cycles, which used a sample-barcoded 5' primer along with a J-beta primer mix. TCRdb passed the 5' RACE reads through MiXCR, listing each CDR3 protein once. The sample holds 1.5 million to 2 million distinct CDR3 sequences, 39% seen once. CDR3 length: 12 amino acids. The germline V and J ends were trimmed by 4 bases and 10 bases, with 11 bases remaining between them. This chain connects TRBV12-3 or TRBV12-4 to TRBJ1-5; D is unclear. The source is a human donor in good health. The sequencing input was blood. The CDR3 region is CASSSPGSPQHF. Here the CDR3 DNA reads TGTGCCAGCAGTTCCCCGGGTAGTCCCCAGCATTTT.